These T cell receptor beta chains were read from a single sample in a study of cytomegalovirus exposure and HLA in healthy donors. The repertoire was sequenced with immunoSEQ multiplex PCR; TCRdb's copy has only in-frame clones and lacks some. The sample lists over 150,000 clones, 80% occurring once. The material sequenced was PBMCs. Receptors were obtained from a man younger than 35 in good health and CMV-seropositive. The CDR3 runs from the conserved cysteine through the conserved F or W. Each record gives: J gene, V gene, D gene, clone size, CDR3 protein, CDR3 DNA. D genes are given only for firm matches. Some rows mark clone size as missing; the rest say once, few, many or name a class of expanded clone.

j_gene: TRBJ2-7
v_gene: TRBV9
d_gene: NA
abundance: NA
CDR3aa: CASSVATHLDNYEQYF
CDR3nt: TGTGCCAGCAGCGTAGCTACGCACCTGGACAACTACGAGCAGTACTTC

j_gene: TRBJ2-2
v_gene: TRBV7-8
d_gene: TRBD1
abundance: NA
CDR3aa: CASSRQQGTGYANTGELFF
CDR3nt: TGTGCCAGCAGCCGACAACAAGGGACAGGGTACGCGAACACCGGGGAGCTGTTTTTT

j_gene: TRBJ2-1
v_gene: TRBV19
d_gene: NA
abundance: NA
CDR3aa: CASSGSYNEQFF
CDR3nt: TGTGCCAGTAGCGGGTCCTACAATGAGCAGTTCTTC

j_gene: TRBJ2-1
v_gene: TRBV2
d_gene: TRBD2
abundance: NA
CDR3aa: CASTLAGAYNEQFF
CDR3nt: TGTGCCAGCACTCTAGCGGGAGCCTACAATGAGCAGTTCTTC

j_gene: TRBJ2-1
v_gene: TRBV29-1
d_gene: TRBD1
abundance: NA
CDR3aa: CSVGRDRGGNEQFF
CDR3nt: TGCAGCGTTGGCCGGGACAGGGGGGGGAATGAGCAGTTCTTC

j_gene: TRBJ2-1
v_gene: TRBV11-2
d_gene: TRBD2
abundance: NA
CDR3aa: CASSLGFVAGEDEQFF
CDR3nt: TGTGCCAGCAGCTTAGGCTTCGTAGCGGGAGAAGACGAGCAGTTCTTC

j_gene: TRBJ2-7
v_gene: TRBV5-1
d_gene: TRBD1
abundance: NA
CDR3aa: CASSLAVVGQGAYEQYF
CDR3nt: TGCGCCAGCAGCTTGGCCGTGGTGGGACAGGGGGCCTACGAGCAGTACTTC

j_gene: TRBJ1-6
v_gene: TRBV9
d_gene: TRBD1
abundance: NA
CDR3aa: CASSAAPGQGAWNSPLHF
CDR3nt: TGTGCCAGCAGCGCAGCACCGGGACAGGGGGCCTGGAATTCACCCCTCCACTTT

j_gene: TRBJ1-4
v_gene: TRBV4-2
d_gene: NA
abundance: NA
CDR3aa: CASSQDQREKLFF
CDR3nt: TGTGCCAGCAGCCAAGATCAACGGGAAAAACTGTTTTTT

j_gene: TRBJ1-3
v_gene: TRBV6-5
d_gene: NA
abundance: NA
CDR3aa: CASSYSAGHTGNTIYF
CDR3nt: TGTGCCAGCAGTTACTCGGCAGGGCACACTGGAAACACCATATATTTT

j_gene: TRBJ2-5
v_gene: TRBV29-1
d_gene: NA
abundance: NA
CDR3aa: CSVLAQGDRETQYF
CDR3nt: TGCAGCGTTTTGGCGCAGGGAGACAGGGAGACCCAGTACTTC

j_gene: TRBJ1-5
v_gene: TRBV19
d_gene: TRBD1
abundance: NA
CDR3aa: CASSMPGQGYQPQHF
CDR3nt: TGTGCCAGTAGTATGCCGGGACAGGGATATCAGCCCCAGCATTTT

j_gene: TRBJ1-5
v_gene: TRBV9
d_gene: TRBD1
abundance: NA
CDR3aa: CASTLQGKNQPQHF
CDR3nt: TGTGCCAGCACCTTACAGGGGAAGAATCAGCCCCAGCATTTT

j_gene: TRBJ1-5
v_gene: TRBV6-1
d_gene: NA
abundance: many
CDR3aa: CASSEFAGEGNQPQHF
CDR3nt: TGTGCCAGCAGTGAATTCGCAGGGGAAGGCAATCAGCCCCAGCATTTT

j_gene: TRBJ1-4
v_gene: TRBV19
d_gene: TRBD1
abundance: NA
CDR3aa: CASSSGTGRGKLFF
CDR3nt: TGTGCCAGTAGCTCCGGGACAGGGAGGGGAAAACTGTTTTTT

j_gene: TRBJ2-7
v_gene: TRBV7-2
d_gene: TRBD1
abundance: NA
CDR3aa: CASSLLQGAKYEQYF
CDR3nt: TGTGCCAGCAGCTTACTTCAGGGGGCTAAGTACGAGCAGTACTTC

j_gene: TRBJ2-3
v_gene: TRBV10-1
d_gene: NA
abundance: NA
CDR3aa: CASSVSTSTDTQYF
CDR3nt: TGCGCCAGCAGTGTGTCAACTAGCACAGATACGCAGTATTTT

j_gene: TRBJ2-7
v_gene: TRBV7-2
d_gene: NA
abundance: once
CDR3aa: CASSPPGGHSEQYF
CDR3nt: TGTGCCAGCAGCCCACCGGGGGGCCATTCCGAGCAGTACTTC

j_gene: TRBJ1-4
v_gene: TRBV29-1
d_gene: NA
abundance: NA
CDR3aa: CSVLAVGHNEKLFF
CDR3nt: NA

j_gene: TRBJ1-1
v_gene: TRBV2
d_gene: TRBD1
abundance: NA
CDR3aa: CASSSVHGQGGRNTEAFF
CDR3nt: TGTGCCAGCAGTTCTGTTCATGGACAGGGAGGGAGGAACACTGAAGCTTTCTTT

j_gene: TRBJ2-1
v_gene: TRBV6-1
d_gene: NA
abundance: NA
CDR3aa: CASSRDKTYNEQFF
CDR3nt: TGTGCCAGCAGCCGGGACAAGACCTACAATGAGCAGTTCTTC

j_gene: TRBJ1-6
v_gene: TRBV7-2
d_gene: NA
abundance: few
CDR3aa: CASSLERVGSPLHF
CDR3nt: TGTGCCAGCAGCTTAGAGAGGGTAGGGTCACCCCTCCACTTT

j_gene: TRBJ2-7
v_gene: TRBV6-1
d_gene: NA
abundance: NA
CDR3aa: CASTVTGSYEQYF
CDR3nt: TGTGCCAGCACCGTGACAGGATCCTACGAGCAGTACTTC

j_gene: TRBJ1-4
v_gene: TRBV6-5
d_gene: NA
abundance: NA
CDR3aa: CASSYSPAGKLFF
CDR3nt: TGTGCCAGCAGTTACTCACCGGCGGGAAAACTGTTTTTT

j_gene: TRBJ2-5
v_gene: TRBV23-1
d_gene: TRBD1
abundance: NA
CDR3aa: CASSHHPGQMETQYF
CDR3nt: TGCGCCAGCAGTCATCACCCGGGACAGATGGAGACCCAGTACTTC

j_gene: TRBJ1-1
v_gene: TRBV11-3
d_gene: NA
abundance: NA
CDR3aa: CASSLDADINTEAFF
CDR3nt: TGTGCCAGTAGCTTAGATGCAGACATCAACACTGAAGCTTTCTTT

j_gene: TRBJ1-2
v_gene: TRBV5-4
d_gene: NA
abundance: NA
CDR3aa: CASSSRPAGRSGYTF
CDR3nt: TGTGCCAGCAGCAGCCGGCCTGCGGGGAGAAGTGGCTACACCTTC